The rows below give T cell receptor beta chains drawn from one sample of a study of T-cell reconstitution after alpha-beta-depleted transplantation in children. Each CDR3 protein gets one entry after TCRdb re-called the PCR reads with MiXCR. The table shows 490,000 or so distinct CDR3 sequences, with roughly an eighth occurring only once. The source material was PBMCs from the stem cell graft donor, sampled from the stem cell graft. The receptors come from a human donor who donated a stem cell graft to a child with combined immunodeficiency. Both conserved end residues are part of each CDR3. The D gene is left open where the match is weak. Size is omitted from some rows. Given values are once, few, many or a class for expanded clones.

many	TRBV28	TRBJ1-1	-	CASKGDTEAFF	TGTGCCAGCAAGGGGGACACTGAAGCTTTCTTT
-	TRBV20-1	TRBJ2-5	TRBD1	CSARGVFQPQPGQLIQETQYF	TGCAGTGCCAGAGGGGTTTTTCAACCACAACCGGGACAGCTTATCCAAGAGACCCAGTACTTC
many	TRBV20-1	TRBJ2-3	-	CSARPPRSTDTQYF	TGCAGTGCTAGGCCTCCCAGGAGCACAGATACGCAGTATTTT
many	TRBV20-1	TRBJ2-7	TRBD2	CSARDRWEGSYEQYF	TGCAGTGCTAGAGATAGGTGGGAGGGGTCCTACGAGCAGTACTTC
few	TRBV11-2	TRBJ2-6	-	CASSLVPRAPIGANVLTF	TGTGCCAGCAGCTTAGTTCCCAGGGCCCCTATTGGGGCCAACGTCCTGACTTTC
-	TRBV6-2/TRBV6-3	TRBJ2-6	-	CASSRAHYSGANVLTF	TGTGCCAGCAGCCGTGCCCATTACTCTGGGGCCAACGTCCTGACTTTC
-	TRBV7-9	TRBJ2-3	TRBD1	CASSRRGRGSPDTQYF	TGTGCCAGCAGCCGCAGGGGGCGAGGGAGCCCAGATACGCAGTATTTT
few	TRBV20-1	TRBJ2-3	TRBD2	CSAPGLAGRADTQYF	TGCAGTGCACCTGGACTAGCGGGGAGGGCAGATACGCAGTATTTT
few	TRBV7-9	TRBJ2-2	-	CAPPSDTGELFF	TGTGCCCCCCCCTCCGACACCGGGGAGCTGTTTTTT
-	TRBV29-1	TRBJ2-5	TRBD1	CSGGQGLETQYF	TGCAGCGGTGGACAGGGACTAGAGACCCAGTACTTC
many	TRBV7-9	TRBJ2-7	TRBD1	CASSPPDRGHEQYF	TGTGCCAGCAGCCCCCCCGACAGGGGTCACGAGCAGTACTTC
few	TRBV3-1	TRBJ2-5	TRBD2	CASCFWASGPRKYQETQYF	TGTGCCAGCTGTTTTTGGGCTAGCGGGCCCAGAAAGTACCAAGAGACCCAGTACTTC
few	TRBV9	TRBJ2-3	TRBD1	CASSVNPGTGVADTQYF	TGTGCCAGCAGCGTCAACCCCGGGACAGGGGTAGCAGATACGCAGTATTTT
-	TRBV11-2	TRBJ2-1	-	CASSLYPVGSYNEQFF	TGTGCCAGCAGCTTATATCCAGTGGGTTCCTACAATGAGCAGTTCTTC
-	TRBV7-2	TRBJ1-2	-	CASSSTDTYYGYTF	TGTGCCAGCAGTTCGACAGATACTTACTATGGCTACACCTTC
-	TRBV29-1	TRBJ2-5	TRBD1	CSVRTGALRTQYF	TGCAGTGTCCGGACAGGGGCCTTGCGGACCCAGTACTTC
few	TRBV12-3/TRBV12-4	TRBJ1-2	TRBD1	CASSGTGPGYTF	TGTGCCAGCAGCGGGACAGGGCCTGGCTACACCTTC
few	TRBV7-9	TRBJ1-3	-	CASSLGRGLNTIYF	TGTGCCAGCAGCTTAGGCCGAGGGCTGAACACCATATATTTT